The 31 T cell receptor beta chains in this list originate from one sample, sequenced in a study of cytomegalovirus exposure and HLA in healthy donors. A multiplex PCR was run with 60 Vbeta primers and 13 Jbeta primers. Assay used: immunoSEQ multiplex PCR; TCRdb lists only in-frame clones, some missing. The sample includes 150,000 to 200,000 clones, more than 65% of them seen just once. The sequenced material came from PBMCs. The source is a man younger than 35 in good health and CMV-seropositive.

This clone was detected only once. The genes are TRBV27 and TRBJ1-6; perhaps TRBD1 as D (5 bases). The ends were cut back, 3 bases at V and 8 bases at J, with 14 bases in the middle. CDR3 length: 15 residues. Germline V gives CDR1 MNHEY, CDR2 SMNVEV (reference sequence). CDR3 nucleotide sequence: TGTGCCAGCAGTTTTGCGGGACGGTTATATTCACCCCTCCACTTT. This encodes CASSFAGRLYSPLHF.

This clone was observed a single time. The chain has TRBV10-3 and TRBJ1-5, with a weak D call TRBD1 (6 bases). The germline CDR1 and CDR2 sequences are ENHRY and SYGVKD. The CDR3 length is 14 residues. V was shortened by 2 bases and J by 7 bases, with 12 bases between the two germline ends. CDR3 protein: CAISEGGPLQPQHF. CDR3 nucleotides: TGTGCCATCAGTGAGGGGGGCCCCCTCCAGCCCCAGCATTTT.

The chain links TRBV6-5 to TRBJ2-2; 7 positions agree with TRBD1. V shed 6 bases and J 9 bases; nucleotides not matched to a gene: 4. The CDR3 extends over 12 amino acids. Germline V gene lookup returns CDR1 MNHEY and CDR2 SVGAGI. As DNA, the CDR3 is TGTGCCAGCAGCGAACAGGGGTGGGAGCTGTTTTTT. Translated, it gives CASSEQGWELFF.

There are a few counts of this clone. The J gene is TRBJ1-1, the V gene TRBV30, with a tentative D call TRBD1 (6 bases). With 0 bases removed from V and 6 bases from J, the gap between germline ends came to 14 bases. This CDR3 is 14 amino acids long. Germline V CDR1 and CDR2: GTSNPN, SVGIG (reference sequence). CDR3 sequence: CAWSVLGTSSEAFF. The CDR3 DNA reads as TGTGCCTGGAGTGTACTAGGGACATCTTCTGAAGCTTTCTTT. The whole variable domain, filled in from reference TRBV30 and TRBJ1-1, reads SQTIHQWPATLVQPVGSPLSLECTVEGTSNPNLYWYRQAAGRGLQLLFYSVGIGQISSEVPQNLSASRPQDRQFILSSKKLLLSDSGFYLCAWSVLGTSSEAFFGQGTRLTVV.

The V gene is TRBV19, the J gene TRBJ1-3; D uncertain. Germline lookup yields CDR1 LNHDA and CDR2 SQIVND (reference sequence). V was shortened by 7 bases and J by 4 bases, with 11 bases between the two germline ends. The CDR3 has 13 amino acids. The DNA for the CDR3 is TGTGCCAGTATACCGATCCTAGGAAACACCATATATTTT. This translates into CASIPILGNTIYF.

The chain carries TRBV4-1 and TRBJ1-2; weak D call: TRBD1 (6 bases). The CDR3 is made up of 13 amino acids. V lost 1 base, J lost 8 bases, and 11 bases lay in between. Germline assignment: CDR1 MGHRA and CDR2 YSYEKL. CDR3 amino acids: CASSQGTQGGYTF. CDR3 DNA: TGCGCCAGCAGCCAAGGGACCCAGGGGGGCTACACCTTC.

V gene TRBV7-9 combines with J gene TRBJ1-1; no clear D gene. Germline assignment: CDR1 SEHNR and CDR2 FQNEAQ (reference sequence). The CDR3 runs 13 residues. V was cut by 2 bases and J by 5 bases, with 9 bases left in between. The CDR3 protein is CASSLSIGTEAFF. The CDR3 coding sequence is TGTGCCAGCAGCTTATCCATCGGTACTGAAGCTTTCTTT.

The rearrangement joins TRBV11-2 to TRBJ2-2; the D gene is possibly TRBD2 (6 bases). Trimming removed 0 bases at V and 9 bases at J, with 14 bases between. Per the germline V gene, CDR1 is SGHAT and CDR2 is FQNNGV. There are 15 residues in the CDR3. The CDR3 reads CASSLDAGLGWELFF. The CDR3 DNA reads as TGTGCCAGCAGCTTAGATGCGGGGCTCGGATGGGAGCTGTTTTTT.

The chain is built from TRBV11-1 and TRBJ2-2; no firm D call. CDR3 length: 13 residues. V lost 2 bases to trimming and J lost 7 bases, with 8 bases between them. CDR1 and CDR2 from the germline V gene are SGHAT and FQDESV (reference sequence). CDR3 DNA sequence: TGTGCCAGCAGCTTAAACCGCGGCGGGGAGCTGTTTTTT. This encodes CASSLNRGGELFF. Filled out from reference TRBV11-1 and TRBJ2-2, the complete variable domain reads EAEVAQSPRYKITEKSQAVAFWCDPISGHATLYWYRQILGQGPELLVQFQDESVVDDSQLPKDRFSAERLKGVDSTLKIQPAELGDSAMYLCASSLNRGGELFFGEGSRLTVL.

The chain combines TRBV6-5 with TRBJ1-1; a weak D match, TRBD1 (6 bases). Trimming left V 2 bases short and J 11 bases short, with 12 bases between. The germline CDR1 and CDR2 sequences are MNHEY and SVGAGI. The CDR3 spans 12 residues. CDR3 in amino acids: CASSYQQGRAFF. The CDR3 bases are TGTGCCAGCAGTTACCAACAGGGCCGGGCTTTCTTT.

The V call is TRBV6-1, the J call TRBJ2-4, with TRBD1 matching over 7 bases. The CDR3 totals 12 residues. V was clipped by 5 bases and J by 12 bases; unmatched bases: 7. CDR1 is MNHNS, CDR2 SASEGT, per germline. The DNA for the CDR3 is TGTGCCAGCAGTACTACAGGGGCACCTCAGTACTTC. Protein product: CASSTTGAPQYF.

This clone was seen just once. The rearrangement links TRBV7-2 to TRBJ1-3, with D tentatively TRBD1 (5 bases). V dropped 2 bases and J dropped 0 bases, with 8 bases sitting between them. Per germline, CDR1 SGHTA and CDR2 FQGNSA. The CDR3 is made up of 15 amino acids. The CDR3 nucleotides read TGTGCCAGCAGCTTACAAGGGGTCTCTGGAAACACCATATATTTT. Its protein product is CASSLQGVSGNTIYF.

The CDR3 nucleotides are TGCAGCGTTGGGCAAAGCTCTGGGGCCAACGTCCTGACTTTC. Its protein is CSVGQSSGANVLTF. The gene calls are TRBV29-1 and TRBJ2-6; D uncertain. V lost 4 bases and J lost 0, with 7 bases in between. Germline loops: CDR1 SQVTM, CDR2 ANQGSEA. There are 14 residues in the CDR3.

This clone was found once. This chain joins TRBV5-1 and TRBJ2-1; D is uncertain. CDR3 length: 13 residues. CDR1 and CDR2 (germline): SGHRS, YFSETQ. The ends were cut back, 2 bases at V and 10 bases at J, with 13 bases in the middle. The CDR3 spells CASSFGPSREQFF. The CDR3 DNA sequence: TGCGCCAGCAGCTTTGGGCCCAGCCGGGAGCAGTTCTTC.

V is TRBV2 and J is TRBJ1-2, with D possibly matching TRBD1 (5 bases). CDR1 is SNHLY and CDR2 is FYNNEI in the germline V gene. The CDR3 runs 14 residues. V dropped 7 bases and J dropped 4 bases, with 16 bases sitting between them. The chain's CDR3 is CASTPTDDLYGYTF. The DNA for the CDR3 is TGTGCCAGCACCCCGACAGACGACCTCTATGGCTACACCTTC.

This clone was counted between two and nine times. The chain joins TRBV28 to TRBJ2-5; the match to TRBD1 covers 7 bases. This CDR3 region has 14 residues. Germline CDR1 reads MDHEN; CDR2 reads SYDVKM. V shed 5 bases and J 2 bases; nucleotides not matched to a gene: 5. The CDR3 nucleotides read TGTGCCAGCAGTCTGCCGGGACAGCAAGAGACCCAGTACTTC. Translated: CASSLPGQQETQYF.

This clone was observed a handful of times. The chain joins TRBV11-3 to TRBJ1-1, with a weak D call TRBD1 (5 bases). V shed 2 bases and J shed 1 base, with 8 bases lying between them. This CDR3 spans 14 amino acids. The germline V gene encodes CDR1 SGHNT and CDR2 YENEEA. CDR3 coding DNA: TGTGCCAGCAGCTTACAGACAGCGAACACTGAAGCTTTCTTT. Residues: CASSLQTANTEAFF.

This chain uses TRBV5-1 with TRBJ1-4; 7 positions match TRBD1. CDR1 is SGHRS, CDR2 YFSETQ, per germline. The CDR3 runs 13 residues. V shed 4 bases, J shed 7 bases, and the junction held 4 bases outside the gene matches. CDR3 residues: CASSAGDSEKLFF. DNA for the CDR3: TGCGCCAGCAGCGCCGGGGACAGTGAAAAACTGTTTTTT.

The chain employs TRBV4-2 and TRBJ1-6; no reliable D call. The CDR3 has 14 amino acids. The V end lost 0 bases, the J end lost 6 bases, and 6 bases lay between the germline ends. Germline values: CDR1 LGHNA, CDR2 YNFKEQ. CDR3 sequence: CASSQDRSNSPLHF. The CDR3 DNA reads TGTGCCAGCAGCCAAGACAGGTCTAATTCACCCCTCCACTTT.

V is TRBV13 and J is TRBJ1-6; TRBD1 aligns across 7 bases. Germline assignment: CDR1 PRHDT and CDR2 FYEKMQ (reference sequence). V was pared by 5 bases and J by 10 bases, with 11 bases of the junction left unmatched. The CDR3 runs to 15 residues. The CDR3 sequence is CASSDERTGSSPLHF. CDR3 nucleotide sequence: TGTGCCAGCAGCGACGAGAGGACAGGAAGCTCACCCCTCCACTTT.

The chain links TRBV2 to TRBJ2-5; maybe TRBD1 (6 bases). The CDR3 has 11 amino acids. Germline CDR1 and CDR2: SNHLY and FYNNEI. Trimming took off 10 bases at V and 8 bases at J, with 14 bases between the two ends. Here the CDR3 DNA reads TGTGCCACCTTGAAGGGGACAACCCAGTACTTC. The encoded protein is CATLKGTTQYF.

The CDR3 spells CASSLSGLGNQPQHF. The DNA of the CDR3 is TGTGCCAGCAGCTTATCAGGGCTGGGGAATCAGCCCCAGCATTTT. J is TRBJ1-5 and V is TRBV7-8, with D maybe TRBD1 (5 bases). Germline V lookup: CDR1 SGHVS, CDR2 FQNEAQ. The CDR3 runs 15 residues. The V gene lost 2 bases and the J gene lost 4 bases, with 12 bases spanning the gap.

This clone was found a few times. Written as DNA, the CDR3 is TGTGCCAGCAGTGACGGGGGGGCCTCTGGGGCCAACGTCCTGACTTTC. Amino acid sequence: CASSDGGASGANVLTF. The chain couples TRBV6-4 to TRBJ2-6; perhaps TRBD2 as D (7 bases). The CDR3 totals 16 residues. V lost 2 bases and J lost 0, with 8 bases in between. The germline V gene encodes CDR1 MRHNA and CDR2 SNTAGT.

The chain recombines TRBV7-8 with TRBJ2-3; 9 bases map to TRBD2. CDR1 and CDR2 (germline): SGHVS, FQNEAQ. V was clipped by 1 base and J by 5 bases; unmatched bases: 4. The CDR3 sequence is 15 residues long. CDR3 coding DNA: TGTGCCAGCAGCTTAGGCGGGAGGGCCAGAGATACGCAGTATTTT. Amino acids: CASSLGGRARDTQYF.

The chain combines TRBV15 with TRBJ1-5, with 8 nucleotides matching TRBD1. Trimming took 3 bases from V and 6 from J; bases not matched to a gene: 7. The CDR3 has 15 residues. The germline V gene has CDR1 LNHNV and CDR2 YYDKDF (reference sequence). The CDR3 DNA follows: TGTGCCACCAGCAGGGACAGGGTTGATAGTCAGCCCCAGCATTTT. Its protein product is CATSRDRVDSQPQHF.

This CDR3 is CASSYGGEQETQYF. CDR3 sequence (DNA): TGTGCCAGCAGTTACGGAGGGGAACAAGAGACCCAGTACTTC. This chain links TRBV6-6 with TRBJ2-5; tentative D call: TRBD2 (6 bases). The CDR3 loop spans 14 amino acids. Germline CDR1 is MNHNY and CDR2 is SVGAGI (reference sequence). V was shortened by 2 bases and J by 2 bases, with 9 bases between the two germline ends.

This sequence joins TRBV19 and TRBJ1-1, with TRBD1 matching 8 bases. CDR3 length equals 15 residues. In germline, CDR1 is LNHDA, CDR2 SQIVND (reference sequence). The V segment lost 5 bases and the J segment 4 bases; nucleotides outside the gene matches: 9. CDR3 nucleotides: TGTGCCAGTAGTCCGACCCGACAGGGGCTCACTGAAGCTTTCTTT. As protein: CASSPTRQGLTEAFF.

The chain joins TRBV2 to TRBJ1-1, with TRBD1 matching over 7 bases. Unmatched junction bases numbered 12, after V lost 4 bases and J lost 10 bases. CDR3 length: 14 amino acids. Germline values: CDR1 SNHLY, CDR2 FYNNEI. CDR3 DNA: TGTGCCAGCAGTGTCGGAGGGCAGGGGGTAGTAGCTTTCTTT. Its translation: CASSVGGQGVVAFF.

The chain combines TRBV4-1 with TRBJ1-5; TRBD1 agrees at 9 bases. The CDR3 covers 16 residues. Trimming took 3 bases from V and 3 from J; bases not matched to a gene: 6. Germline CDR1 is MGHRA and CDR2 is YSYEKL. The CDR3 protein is CASSHPGQGLNQPQHF. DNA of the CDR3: TGCGCCAGCAGCCACCCGGGACAGGGTCTCAATCAGCCCCAGCATTTT.

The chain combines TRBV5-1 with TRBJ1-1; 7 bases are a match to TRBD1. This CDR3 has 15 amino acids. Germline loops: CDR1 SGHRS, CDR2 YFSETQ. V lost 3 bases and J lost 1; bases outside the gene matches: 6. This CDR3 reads CASSWSGTANTEAFF. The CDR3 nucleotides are TGCGCCAGCAGCTGGTCCGGGACAGCGAACACTGAAGCTTTCTTT.

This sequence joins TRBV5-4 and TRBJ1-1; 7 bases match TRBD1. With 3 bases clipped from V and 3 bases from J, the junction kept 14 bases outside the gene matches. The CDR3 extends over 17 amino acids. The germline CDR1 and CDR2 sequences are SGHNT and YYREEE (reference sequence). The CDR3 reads CASSSYSTGALYTEAFF. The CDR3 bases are TGTGCCAGCAGCTCTTACTCTACAGGGGCATTGTACACTGAAGCTTTCTTT.